The 2 T cell receptor beta chains listed next were all sequenced from one sample in a study of blood T cell repertoires in COVID-19. Method: immunoSEQ multiplex PCR; TCRdb's copy keeps in-frame clones and lacks some. This sample has roughly 240,000 clones, with roughly 82% found just once. The sample comprised peripheral blood. These receptors all stem from a man aged 40-49 years who had recovered from COVID-19.

This clone has more than one count but fewer than ten. This chain links TRBV7-2 with TRBJ2-7, with D unclear. Deletions cut 2 bases from V and 2 bases from J, with 7 bases between. CDR1 and CDR2 from the germline V gene are SGHTA and FQGNSA. The CDR3 totals 13 residues. As DNA, the CDR3 is TGTGCCAGCAGCTTAAGCCCGACCTACGAGCAGTACTTC. Its translation is CASSLSPTYEQYF.

This clone was detected only once. J is TRBJ1-5 and V is TRBV11-2; D perhaps matches TRBD1 (6 bases). The CDR3 has 13 amino acids. The germline V gene has CDR1 SGHAT and CDR2 FQNNGV. Deletions cut 5 bases from V and 4 bases from J, with 9 bases between. Written as DNA, the CDR3 is TGTGCCAGCAGCCTCGGACAGAATCAGCCCCAGCATTTT. Translating it yields CASSLGQNQPQHF.